Ten or more counts support the clone carrying this T cell receptor beta chain. Its antigen is still unknown. At first hyperthyroidism diagnosis, before any ophthalmopathy symptoms, the blood sample was collected. V shed 4 bases and J shed 0 bases, with 15 bases lying between them. The CDR3 spans 16 residues. Germline values: CDR1 MNHEY, CDR2 SVGEGT. The data were obtained in a study of T cells in Graves' hyperthyroidism and ophthalmopathy. Study-wide results and limits: Patients with ophthalmopathy were separated from those with stable hyperthyroidism by a 13 V-J model. Clonotypes that were expanded in thyroid above 0.001 mostly appeared in blood too. Ophthalmopathy prediction by the model preceded onset by a median about 6 months.

RNA transcripts served as the template for amplifying TCR beta CDR3 regions. HTBI primers were used for first-round RT-PCR of the TCR CDR3. From the multiplex PCR reads, TCRdb called clonotypes with MiXCR, one entry per CDR3 protein. The sample records fewer than 200,000 distinct CDR3 sequences, about a tenth being singletons. Sequenced input: blood. This clonotype was sampled from a woman under 30 with Graves' hyperthyroidism that later progressed to Graves' ophthalmopathy. The genes are TRBV6-2 or TRBV6-3 and TRBJ1-1; weak D call: TRBD1 (6 bases). CDR3 residues: CASSSFDRFMNTEAFF. Here the CDR3 DNA reads TGTGCCAGCAGTTCCTTTGACAGGTTCATGAACACTGAAGCTTTCTTT.